These T cell receptor beta chains were read from a single sample in a study of blood T cell repertoires in COVID-19. Repertoires were generated with immunoSEQ multiplex PCR, while TCRdb's copy carries only in-frame clones and drops some. The data show 140,000 to 150,000 clones, almost 90% seen once. Sample: peripheral blood. These TCRs come from a human donor in a cohort sampled during active COVID-19. CDR3s include the opening cysteine and the closing phenylalanine or tryptophan. The D gene is left open where the match is weak. Part of the rows lack a size; the others show once, few, many or a class for expanded clones.

V	size	D	J	DNA	CDR3
TRBV12-3/TRBV12-4	NA	NA	TRBJ1-1	TGTGCCAGCAGTCTCACAGGGAACACTGAAGCTTTCTTT	CASSLTGNTEAFF
TRBV5-4	NA	TRBD1	TRBJ1-1	TGTGCCAGCAGTTCTGGACAGGGGGACACTGAAGCTTTCTTT	CASSSGQGDTEAFF
TRBV27	NA	NA	TRBJ2-7	TGTGCCAGCAGTGATGGTGGGCGGAAGGGGGACTCCTACGAGCAGTACTTC	CASSDGGRKGDSYEQYF
TRBV5-1	NA	TRBD1	TRBJ1-3	TGCGCCAGCAGCTTGGACCAGGGGGCTGGAAACACCATATATTTT	CASSLDQGAGNTIYF
TRBV7-6	NA	NA	TRBJ1-4	TGTGCCAGCAGCTTACGCCAACTCTCTAATGAAAAACTGTTTTTT	CASSLRQLSNEKLFF
TRBV19	NA	NA	TRBJ1-1	TGTGCCAGTAGTAAACAGGCGAACACTGAAGCTTTCTTT	CASSKQANTEAFF
TRBV5-4	NA	TRBD1	TRBJ2-6	TGTGCCAGCAGGACAGGGGAGGCCAACGTCCTGACTTTC	CASRTGEANVLTF
TRBV24-1	NA	NA	TRBJ1-1	TGTGCCACCAGTGCGGGGGGCACCCTGAACACTGAAGCTTTCTTT	CATSAGGTLNTEAFF
TRBV7-2	NA	TRBD1	TRBJ1-1	TGTGCCAGCAGCTATTCCCCCCTTCGACAGGGAATCTCTGAAGCTTTCTTT	CASSYSPLRQGISEAFF
TRBV7-9	NA	NA	TRBJ1-2	TGTGCCAGCAGCCCGCAGGGGTCGGGGTATGGCTACACCTTC	CASSPQGSGYGYTF
TRBV6-8	NA	TRBD1	TRBJ1-2	TGTGCCAACCCGAATCGGACAGGGGGCATTTATGGCTACACCTTC	CANPNRTGGIYGYTF
TRBV5-4	NA	TRBD1	TRBJ1-4	TGTGCCAGCAGCTTGGCGCAGGGGGCGCAAGAAAAACTGTTTTTT	CASSLAQGAQEKLFF
TRBV19	NA	NA	TRBJ2-1	TGTGCCAGTAGTAGAGACCTAATCAGGCACAATGAGCAGTTCTTC	CASSRDLIRHNEQFF
TRBV4-1	medium-sized	NA	TRBJ1-5	TGCGCCAGCAGCTGGGAGGAAGGGCTTAGCAATCAGCCCCAGCATTTT	CASSWEEGLSNQPQHF
TRBV19	NA	NA	TRBJ2-7	TGTGCCAGTAGTATAGGCGCAGGCCCCCTCTACGAGCAGTACTTC	CASSIGAGPLYEQYF
TRBV5-1	NA	NA	TRBJ2-7	TGCGCCAGCAGCGAACTAGGGTACGAGCAGTACTTC	CASSELGYEQYF
TRBV7-2	NA	TRBD1	TRBJ2-7	TGTGCCAGCCAAGGGACAGGGGGAAACTACGAGCAGTACTTC	CASQGTGGNYEQYF
TRBV19	NA	NA	TRBJ2-5	TGTGCCAGTAGTATATCTCCGGAACTACAAGAGACCCAGTACTTC	CASSISPELQETQYF
TRBV19	NA	TRBD1	TRBJ1-1	TGTGCCAGTAAGACAGGGGCAGAAGGCACTGAAGCTTTCTTT	CASKTGAEGTEAFF
TRBV11-2	NA	TRBD1	TRBJ1-2	TGTGCCAGCAGCCCCGGGACAGCGTATGGCTACACCTTC	CASSPGTAYGYTF
TRBV4-3	NA	NA	TRBJ2-2	TGCGCCAGCAGCCAAGAGGGTCGGGGCACCGGGGAGCTGTTTTTT	CASSQEGRGTGELFF
TRBV5-1	NA	TRBD2	TRBJ2-2	TGCGCCAGCAGGCGGCGGGGGACCACCGGGGAGCTGTTTTTT	CASRRRGTTGELFF
TRBV30	NA	TRBD2	TRBJ2-5	TGTGCCTGGAGTGTGGGACTAGCGGGGTTACAAGAGACCCAGTACTTC	CAWSVGLAGLQETQYF
TRBV10-2	NA	TRBD2	TRBJ2-1	TGCGCCATCAGGTGGGACTACAGCAATGAGCAGTTCTTC	CAIRWDYSNEQFF
TRBV2	NA	TRBD2	TRBJ2-1	TGTGCCAGCAGTCCCCCGGGACTAGCGGGAGGGTCCCTTGGCAATGAGCAGTTCTTC	CASSPPGLAGGSLGNEQFF
TRBV2	NA	NA	TRBJ2-7	TGTGCCAGCAGTGCCGCCAGGGGCGAGCAGTACTTC	CASSAARGEQYF
TRBV3-1/TRBV3-2	NA	NA	TRBJ1-6	TGTGCCAGCAGCCCGGTTCGGATTTGGGACTCAGAGAGCTCCTATAATTCACCCCTCCACTTT	CASSPVRIWDSESSYNSPLHF
TRBV4-3	NA	NA	TRBJ2-1	TGCGCCAGCAGCGAATCCCTTAGCCGCAATGAGCAGTTCTTC	CASSESLSRNEQFF
TRBV2	NA	TRBD1	TRBJ1-2	TGTGCCAGCAGTGATTGGGCTGAGACAGGGGATGGCTATGGCTACACCTTC	CASSDWAETGDGYGYTF
TRBV15	NA	NA	TRBJ2-1	TGTGCCACCAGCAGAGACCGGGGAGCGGGTGCCTACAATGAGCAGTTCTTC	CATSRDRGAGAYNEQFF
TRBV27	NA	TRBD1	TRBJ2-2	TGTGCCAGCAGTACCGGGGACAGGGGGAACACCGGGGAGCTGTTTTTT	CASSTGDRGNTGELFF
TRBV2	once	TRBD2	TRBJ2-5	TGTGCCAGCTCCCGGGCCCGGACTAGACGGGAGACCCAGTACTTC	CASSRARTRRETQYF
TRBV3-1/TRBV3-2	NA	NA	TRBJ2-2	TGTGCCAGCAGCCAAGATCCCGGACAGATGAACACCGGGGAGCTGTTTTTT	CASSQDPGQMNTGELFF
TRBV13	NA	TRBD1	TRBJ2-6	TGTGCCAGCAGCAGGGGACAGCAAAGCTCTGGGGCCAACGTCCTGACTTTC	CASSRGQQSSGANVLTF
TRBV7-9	NA	NA	TRBJ2-5	TGTGCCAGCAGCTTATCCTCCCCCGGGGGGACCCAGTACTTC	CASSLSSPGGTQYF